Shown below are 16 T cell receptor beta chains from a single sample sequenced in a study of cytotoxic CD8 clonotypes in ibrutinib-treated CLL. Data came from immunoSEQ multiplex PCR; TCRdb stores just in-frame clones and leaves some out. The sample shows about 28,000 clones, less than 60% of them seen only once. Sequences were derived from PBMCs, sampled before ibrutinib treatment. Source of these receptors: a human donor with chronic lymphocytic leukemia.

This chain connects TRBV27 to TRBJ2-1; 10 bases agree with TRBD1. Germline V gene lookup returns CDR1 MNHEY and CDR2 SMNVEV (reference sequence). The CDR3 length is 14 residues. With 8 bases clipped from V and 10 bases from J, the junction kept 11 bases outside the gene matches. The CDR3 reads CASHRDRGQGEQFF. In DNA form, the CDR3 reads TGTGCCAGCCACCGGGACAGGGGTCAGGGGGAGCAGTTCTTC.

This CDR3 reads CASSLSSGGSPQTSTDTQYF. As DNA, the CDR3 is TGCGCCAGCAGCTTGTCTAGCGGGGGGTCTCCGCAGACTAGCACAGATACGCAGTATTTT. This sequence joins TRBV5-1 and TRBJ2-3; 11 bases align to TRBD2. This CDR3 spans 20 amino acids. V lost 1 base and J lost 0; bases outside the gene matches: 13. CDR1 SGHRS and CDR2 YFSETQ come from the germline V gene.

The chain links TRBV7-3 to TRBJ2-1, with unresolved D. V was shortened by 5 bases and J by 7 bases, with 12 bases between the two germline ends. The CDR3 totals 13 residues. In germline, CDR1 is SGHTA, CDR2 FQGTGA. Here the CDR3 DNA reads TGTGCCAGCAGCAAGGGTCTGGCGAATGAGCAGTTCTTC. This codes for CASSKGLANEQFF. The full variable domain, its missing parts supplied by reference TRBV7-3 and TRBJ2-1, is GAGVSQTPSNKVTEKGKYVELRCDPISGHTALYWYRQSLGQGPEFLIYFQGTGAADDSGLPNDRFFAVRPEGSVSTLKIQRTERGDSAVYLCASSKGLANEQFFGPGTRLTVL.

The chain carries TRBV5-4 and TRBJ2-1, with 8 bases matching TRBD2. CDR3 length: 17 amino acids. The V gene end was trimmed by 4 bases and the J gene end by 0 bases; junction bases not matched to a gene: 9. The germline CDR1 and CDR2 sequences are SGHNT and YYREEE (reference sequence). CDR3 sequence reads: CASSPGTSTRSYNEQFF. The CDR3 nucleotides are TGTGCCAGCAGCCCCGGGACTAGTACCCGCTCCTACAATGAGCAGTTCTTC.

The chain links TRBV21-1 to TRBJ2-5; the table assigns TRBD2, which was not confirmed against the DNA. TRBV21-1 is assigned pseudogene status. CDR3 length equals 17 residues. CDR3 bases: TGTGCCAGCAGCAAAGCAGGGGTGACTAGCGGGATAGAGACCCAGTACTTC. Residues: CASSKAGVTSGIETQYF.

The chain carries TRBV7-2 and TRBJ2-7; 8 nucleotides agree with TRBD2. In germline, CDR1 is SGHTA, CDR2 FQGNSA. CDR3 size: 14 residues. V lost 5 bases to trimming and J lost 3 bases; unmatched junction nucleotides: 6. CDR3 bases: TGTGCCAGCAGCCCAAGCGGGGGCCGCTACGAGCAGTACTTC. Encoded protein: CASSPSGGRYEQYF.

V and J are TRBV10-3 and TRBJ2-5, with a possible D match to TRBD1 (6 bases). The V and J ends lost 6 bases and 4 bases respectively, with 12 bases between them. The CDR3 totals 13 residues. Germline V gene lookup returns CDR1 ENHRY and CDR2 SYGVKD. The CDR3 here is CAIRTGTLETQYF. The CDR3 region has the DNA TGTGCCATCAGGACAGGAACCTTAGAGACCCAGTACTTC.

This chain joins TRBV6-5 and TRBJ1-4; the D gene is possibly TRBD1 (5 bases). Germline CDR1 MNHEY, CDR2 SVGAGI. Trimming took 4 bases from V and 2 from J, leaving 11 bases between them. There are 15 residues in the CDR3. The CDR3 is CASSSEGRTNEKLFF. The CDR3 nucleotides are TGTGCCAGCAGTTCCGAGGGGCGGACTAATGAAAAACTGTTTTTT.

J is TRBJ2-2 and V is TRBV5-1; D is unresolved. Germline CDR1 SGHRS, CDR2 YFSETQ. The CDR3 has 13 residues. V was cut by 4 bases and J by 5 bases, with 9 bases left in between. CDR3: CASSPHSTGELFF. The CDR3 nucleotides read TGCGCCAGCAGCCCACACAGTACCGGGGAGCTGTTTTTT.

The chain carries TRBV28 and TRBJ1-5; no clear D gene. The V and J ends lost 3 bases and 0 bases respectively, with 6 bases between them. Germline V gene lookup returns CDR1 MDHEN and CDR2 SYDVKM. The CDR3 is 14 amino acids. The CDR3 coding sequence is TGTGCCAGCAGTTTGGATCCTAGCAATCAGCCCCAGCATTTT. Its translation: CASSLDPSNQPQHF.

The gene calls are TRBV9 and TRBJ1-5; D might be TRBD1 (6 bases). This CDR3 is 15 amino acids long. V was cut by 2 bases and J by 7 bases, with 16 bases left in between. CDR1 is SGDLS and CDR2 is YYNGEE in the germline V gene. CDR3 bases: TGTGCCAGCAGCGTGGGAACCGGGGGCTGGCAGCCCCAGCATTTT. Its translation is CASSVGTGGWQPQHF. Using reference TRBV9 and TRBJ1-5 for the parts outside the CDR3, the full variable domain is DSGVTQTPKHLITATGQRVTLRCSPRSGDLSVYWYQQSLDQGLQFLIQYYNGEERAKGNILERFSAQQFPDLHSELNLSSLELGDSALYFCASSVGTGGWQPQHFGDGTRLSIL.

The chain recombines TRBV28 with TRBJ1-5; 7 bases are a match to TRBD1. Trimming removed 6 bases from V and 6 bases from J; junction bases left unmatched: 20. Germline V gene lookup returns CDR1 MDHEN and CDR2 SYDVKM. The CDR3 has 18 amino acids. CDR3 nucleotides: TGTGCCAGCAGCCCACTACGTAGGGGGCTGGGATATGGTCAGCCCCAGCATTTT. Its protein product is CASSPLRRGLGYGQPQHF.

The chain joins TRBV5-4 to TRBJ2-7; no clear D. V was clipped by 4 bases and J by 0 bases, with 11 bases between them. The germline V gene has CDR1 SGHNT and CDR2 YYREEE (reference sequence). This CDR3 has 14 amino acids. CDR3 DNA: TGTGCCAGCAGCGGATCCATGGACTCCTACGAGCAGTACTTC. Amino acid sequence: CASSGSMDSYEQYF.

V and J are TRBV7-9 and TRBJ2-1, with D hard to call. Germline CDR1 SEHNR, CDR2 FQNEAQ (reference sequence). The CDR3 has 13 amino acids. With 4 bases removed from V and 10 bases from J, the gap between germline ends came to 14 bases. The DNA of the CDR3 is TGTGCCAGCAGCTCCTTTCTCGCCAGGGAGCAGTTCTTC. Protein sequence: CASSSFLAREQFF.

The CDR3 sequence is CASSPTNPGSTDTQYF. CDR3 nucleotide sequence: TGTGCCAGCTCACCGACCAATCCAGGGTCCACAGATACGCAGTATTTT. The rearrangement joins TRBV18 to TRBJ2-3; maybe TRBD1 (5 bases). CDR1 KGHSH and CDR2 LQKENI come from the germline V gene. With 3 bases removed from V and 2 bases from J, the gap between germline ends came to 15 bases. The CDR3 is 16 residues long.

V and J are TRBV5-6 and TRBJ1-2; TRBD1 is a possible D gene (6 bases). CDR1 is SGHDT, CDR2 YYEEEE, per germline. The V end lost 1 base, the J end lost 4 bases, and 11 bases lay between the germline ends. There are 14 residues in the CDR3. CDR3 nucleotides: TGTGCCAGCAGCTTGTTCCAGGACAGCTATGGCTACACCTTC. The encoded protein is CASSLFQDSYGYTF.